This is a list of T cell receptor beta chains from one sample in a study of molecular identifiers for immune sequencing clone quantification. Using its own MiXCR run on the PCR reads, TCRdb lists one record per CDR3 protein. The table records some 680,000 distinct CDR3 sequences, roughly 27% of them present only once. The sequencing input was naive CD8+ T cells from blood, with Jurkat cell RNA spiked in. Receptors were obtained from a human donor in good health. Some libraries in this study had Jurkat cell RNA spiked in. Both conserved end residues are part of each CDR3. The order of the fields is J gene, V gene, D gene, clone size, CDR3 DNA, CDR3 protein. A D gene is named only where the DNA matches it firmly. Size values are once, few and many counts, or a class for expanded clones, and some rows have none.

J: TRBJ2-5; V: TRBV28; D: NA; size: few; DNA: TGTGCCAGCAGTGCCGACACGTCAGGGGAGACCCAGTACTTC; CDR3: CASSADTSGETQYF
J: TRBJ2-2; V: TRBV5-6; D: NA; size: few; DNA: TGTGCCAGCAGCATGACCCTAACCGGGGAGCTGTTTTTT; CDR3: CASSMTLTGELFF
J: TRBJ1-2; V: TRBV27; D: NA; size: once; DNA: TGTGCCAGCAGTTTCTTACCACCCCATGGCTACACCTTC; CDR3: CASSFLPPHGYTF
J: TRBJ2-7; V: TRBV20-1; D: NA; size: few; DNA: TGCAGTGCCCGGGACTTCTCGGTGAGGGAGCAGTACTTC; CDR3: CSARDFSVREQYF
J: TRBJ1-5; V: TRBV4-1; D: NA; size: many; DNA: TGCGCCAGCAGCCAAGATGAACAGAGCAATCAGCCCCAGCATTTT; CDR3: CASSQDEQSNQPQHF
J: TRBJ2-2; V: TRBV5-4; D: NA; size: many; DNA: TGTGCCAGCAGCTTGATGGGCAAGACAAACACCGGGGAGCTGTTTTTT; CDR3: CASSLMGKTNTGELFF
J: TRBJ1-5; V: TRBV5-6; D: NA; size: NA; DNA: TGTGCCAGCAGCTTTTTCAGGGCAGGCAATCAGCCCCAGCATTTT; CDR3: CASSFFRAGNQPQHF
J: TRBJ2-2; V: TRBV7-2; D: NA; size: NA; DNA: TGTGCCAGCAGCTTAGTTATCGTTCGAGGTCACACCGGGGAGCTGTTTTTT; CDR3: CASSLVIVRGHTGELFF
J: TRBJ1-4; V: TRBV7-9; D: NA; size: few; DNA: TGTGCCAGCAGCTATCGTCCTCGCACAGCCCCTAATGAAAAACTGTTTTTT; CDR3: CASSYRPRTAPNEKLFF
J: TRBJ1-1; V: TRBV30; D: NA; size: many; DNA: TGTGCCTGGAGTCCGGCGGGTACACCCCAGGTCGGCGCTGAAGCTTTCTTT; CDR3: CAWSPAGTPQVGAEAFF
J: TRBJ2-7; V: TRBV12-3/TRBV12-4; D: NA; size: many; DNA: TGTGCCAGCAGTTTATCAGGGCCTGAGCAGTACTTC; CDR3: CASSLSGPEQYF
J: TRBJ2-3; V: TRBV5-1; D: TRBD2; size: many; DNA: TGCGCCAGCAGCTTGGCTTCATTGACTAGCGGGGGATACACAGATACGCAGTATTTT; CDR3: CASSLASLTSGGYTDTQYF
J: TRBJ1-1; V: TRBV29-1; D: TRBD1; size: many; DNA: TGCAGCGTTACAGGGGGGTCTGAAGCTTTCTTT; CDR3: CSVTGGSEAFF
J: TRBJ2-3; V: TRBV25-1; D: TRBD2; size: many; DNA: TGTGCCAGCAGTGGACTAGCAGCCACAGATACGCAGTATTTT; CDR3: CASSGLAATDTQYF
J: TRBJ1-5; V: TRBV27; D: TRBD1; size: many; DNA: TGTGCCAGCAGTCCCGGGACAGGACTGCCGCCCCAGCATTTT; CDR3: CASSPGTGLPPQHF
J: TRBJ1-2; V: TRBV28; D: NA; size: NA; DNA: TGTGCCAGCAGTTTAGGAGGGTTCCAGGGCTGCACCTTC; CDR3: CASSLGGFQGCTF
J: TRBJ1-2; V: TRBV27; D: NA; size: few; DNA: TGTGCCAGCAGTTTAGTCCAATCAGCGTATGGCTACACCTTC; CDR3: CASSLVQSAYGYTF
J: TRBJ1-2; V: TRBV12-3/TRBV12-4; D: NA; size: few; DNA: TGTGCCAGCAGTTTAAAATGGGGTCGGGGTGGCTACACCTTC; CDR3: CASSLKWGRGGYTF
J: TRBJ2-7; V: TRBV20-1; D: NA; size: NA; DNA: TGCAGTGCTAGGCAGGACAACCCCTACGAGCAGTACTTC; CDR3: CSARQDNPYEQYF
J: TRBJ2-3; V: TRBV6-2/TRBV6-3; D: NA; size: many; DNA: TGTGCCAGCCACCTGGGGGGGCAAGATACGCAGTATTTT; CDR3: CASHLGGQDTQYF
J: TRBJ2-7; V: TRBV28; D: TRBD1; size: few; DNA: TGTGCCAGCAGTTCACCAGGGGGCCCAATTGGGGAGCAGTACTTC; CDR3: CASSSPGGPIGEQYF
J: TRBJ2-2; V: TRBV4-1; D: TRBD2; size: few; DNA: TGCGCCAGCAGCTACCGGGAGGCCGGGGAGCTGTTTTTT; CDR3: CASSYREAGELFF
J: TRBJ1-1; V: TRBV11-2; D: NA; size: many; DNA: TGTGCCAGCAGCTTATGGCAGGAAGCTTTCTTT; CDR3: CASSLWQEAFF
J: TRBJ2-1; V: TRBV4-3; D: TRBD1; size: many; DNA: TGCGCCAGCAGCCAAGGATACGGGACAGGGCCCTACAATGAGCAGTTCTTC; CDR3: CASSQGYGTGPYNEQFF
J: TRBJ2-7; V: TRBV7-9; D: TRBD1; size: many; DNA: TGTGCCAGCAGCTTAGGACAGGGGGTAGTCTACGAGCAGTACTTC; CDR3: CASSLGQGVVYEQYF
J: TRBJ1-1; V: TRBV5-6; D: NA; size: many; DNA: TGTGCCAGCAGCTTAGTCAGGAACACTGAAGCTTTCTTT; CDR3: CASSLVRNTEAFF
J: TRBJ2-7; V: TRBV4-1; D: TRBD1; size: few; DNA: TGCGCCAGCAGCCAAGCCCCGGAGACAGGGTATGGTTCCTACGAGCAGTACTTC; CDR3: CASSQAPETGYGSYEQYF